This T cell receptor (beta chain) emerged from a study of Graves' ophthalmopathy and Graves' hyperthyroidism. The V and J ends lost 5 bases and 4 bases respectively, with 9 bases between them. The CDR3 totals 14 residues. The study amplified TCR beta CDR3 regions using RNA transcripts. RT-PCR was first run with HTBI primers, then multiplex PCR in a second round. TCRdb re-called the multiplex PCR reads through MiXCR, storing one row per CDR3 protein. In the table there are about 220,000 distinct CDR3 sequences, 20% to 25% of which are singletons. The chain joins TRBV12-3 or TRBV12-4 to TRBJ2-6; possible D gene TRBD2, 6 bases. Specimen: peripheral blood. The TCR was taken from a woman aged 50 to 65 with Graves' ophthalmopathy. CDR3 loop: CASSHRGGANVLTF. The CDR3 DNA reads TGTGCCAGCAGTCACCGGGGGGGGGCCAACGTCCTGACTTTC.